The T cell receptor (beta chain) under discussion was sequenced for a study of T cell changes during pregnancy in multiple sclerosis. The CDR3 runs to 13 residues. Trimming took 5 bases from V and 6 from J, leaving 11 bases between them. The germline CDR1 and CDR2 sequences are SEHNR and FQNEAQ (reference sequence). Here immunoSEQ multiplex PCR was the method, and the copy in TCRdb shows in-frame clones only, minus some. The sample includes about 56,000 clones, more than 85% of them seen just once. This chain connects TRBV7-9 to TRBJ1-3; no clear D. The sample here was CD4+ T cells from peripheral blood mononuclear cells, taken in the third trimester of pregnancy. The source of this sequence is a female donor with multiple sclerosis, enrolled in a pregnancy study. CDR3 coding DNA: TGTGCCAGCAGCCCCTACGAACCAAACACCATATATTTT. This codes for CASSPYEPNTIYF.